This T cell receptor (beta chain) was sequenced during a study of blood T cells in healthy people across ages. Regarding the study as a whole: Higher diversity, along with more naive CD4+ cells, distinguished long-lived donors from aged donors. Researchers deemed the diversity estimates from one million T cells underestimates.

Through a sample-barcoded 5' primer and a J-beta primer mix, a second PCR was run for roughly 7 to 12 cycles. TCRdb re-called the 5' RACE reads through MiXCR, storing one row per CDR3 protein. This sample has over 1.5 million distinct CDR3 sequences, with about 49% found just once. Points on this clonotype: Its specificity is not known.

Germline V gene data show CDR1 as MDHEN and CDR2 as SYDVKM. The CDR3 length is 14 residues. The sequencing input was blood. The chain is built from TRBV28 and TRBJ2-5; 8 bases align to TRBD2. The DNA end is more similar to TRBJ2-7, so the J call may be wrong. The clonotype comes from a woman in her forties in good health. The CDR3 nucleotides read TGTGCCAGCAACCATCGGGCGGGGGGCAGCGAGCAGTACTTC. It is translated as CASNHRAGGSEQYF.